This paragraph reports one T cell receptor beta chain. What this receptor recognizes is not known. Nothing much larger sits one base from this clone, and base qualities are not available. The library was built by means of the immunoSEQ multiplex PCR assay. For the multiplex PCR, a mixture combining 60 forward primers for TCR Vbeta segments and 13 reverse primers for TCR Jbeta segments was used. The CDR3 region of rearranged TCR beta genes was amplified from genomic DNA by a multiplex PCR assay. Amplified TCR beta libraries were sequenced as 87-base-pair reads on the Illumina HiSeq System. Turning to the authors' computational methods: A later analysis tallied some 79 million unique TCR beta chains across the approximately 670 repertoires, and roughly 11 million of those chains were shared by two or more donors. Raw reads were error-corrected and collapsed into unique sequences with a nearest-neighbor algorithm that merged closely related sequences to remove PCR and sequencing errors. V, D and J gene segments were assigned by aligning CDR3 sequences to IMGT reference sequences. For a sequence to be retained, at least a six-nucleotide match to both a V gene segment and a J gene segment was required. A rearrangement counted as productive if the CDR3 had no stop codons and remained in frame with V and J, and every other rearrangement counted as non-productive. CDR3 was defined by IMGT convention, running from the second conserved V-encoded cysteine to the conserved J-encoded phenylalanine. In an earlier analysis of around 600 of the donors, sequences lacking an unambiguous match to a single V gene segment were excluded. In an earlier analysis of 587 of the donors, a V segment was called functional when productive rearrangements were above 56.7%, and segregating when the standard deviation between donors exceeded 5%. A statistical classification framework was developed to diagnose cytomegalovirus status using the catalog of TCR beta chain sequences. A later analysis assigned V and J genes by comparing TCR nucleotide sequences with IMGT/GENE-DB human TR gene sequences. In a later analysis, CDR3 sequences and most-parsimonious VDJ recombination scenarios were assigned using the TCRdist pipeline. In a later analysis, every TCR beta chain was defined by the combination of its CDR3 amino acid sequence and its V-gene family, and reads without a unique V-gene family were dropped. As a way to deal with suspected cross-contamination and a sequencing artifact, a later analysis dropped 450 to 700 nucleotide sequences that were highly shared and had low generation probability. In a later analysis, a clonal expansion index for each public chain was calculated from normalized within-repertoire ranks of inferred template counts. In a later analysis, generation probabilities were computed with a VDJ recombination model fitted to out-of-frame rearrangements, and the resulting probabilities were checked against IGoR. In a later analysis, TCR-TCR, TCR-HLA and TCR-CMV co-occurrence was scored with hypergeometric tests, and a repertoire-size bias correction was applied to TCR pairs. In a later analysis, false discovery rates were estimated by permuting HLA or CMV assignments 20 times. In a later analysis, co-occurring TCRs were grouped using DBSCAN, with TCRdist sequence similarity added in when clustering inside HLA-allele-positive subsets. Co-occurrence clustering excluded repertoires with fewer than 30,000 or more than 120,000 public chains, plus five with anomalous nucleotide sharing. TCRdb took over this immuneACCESS table, retaining in-frame rearrangements with V and J assigned. Such tables are incomplete; in checked studies, under half of the missing clones stem from an unresolved V gene, and the remainder is unexplained. V and J calls and clone size come straight from that table; D and trimming were deduced from the DNA. For this sample the table gives approximately 240,000 clones, of which around 89% were detected only once. Together, the top ten hold 0.95% to 1.1% of the sample.

The source of the sample is a study of cytomegalovirus exposure and HLA in healthy donors (dated by TCRdb to between 2016 and 2019). For context, the study as a whole: An earlier analysis of several hundred of the donors reported about 250 Gb of sequence data and 117 million unique TCR beta sequences from 190 million or so T cells. In addition to the first cohort of 500 to 850 subjects, a separate validation cohort of over 90 different subjects was used. Genome-wide SNP genotypes for about 55% of the roughly 670 donors were used in a later genetic analysis, which treated that subset as a discovery cohort. Several DR-DQ haplotypes were handled as single units for association and clustering, since linkage in the cohort was strong. The study combined high-throughput TCR immunosequencing, statistical association of individual TCRs with disease status, and machine learning to predict cytomegalovirus infection status. The T cell repertoires of about 700 subjects were profiled by immunosequencing and related to cytomegalovirus serostatus. Roughly 300 gigabases of sequencing data and approximately 85 million unique TCR sequences were included in an early release covering about 700 HLA-typed donors. Across approximately 400 genotyped donors of the cohort, an average of roughly 230,000 unique TCR beta nucleotide sequences per donor were sequenced, and roughly 20% of those sequences were non-productive. The study was designed to test whether signatures of past pathogen exposure could be identified by cataloging public T cell receptors. An earlier analysis of some 600 of the donors applied high-throughput TCR beta sequencing to assess whether each TCR beta V gene segment acted as functional or pseudogenic. Class I and class II HLA loci were covered by the typing at four-digit resolution. Donor age, sex, ethnicity and CMV serostatus were compiled alongside the repertoire data. Of the approximately 400 genotyped donors, over 70% fell in the genetic ancestry cluster associated with self-reported Caucasian donors. A later analysis re-analyzed previously published TCR beta repertoires from about 600 donors and added high-resolution HLA genotyping to study TCR occurrence patterns. The number of donors typed differed by locus, with 629-630 for A, B, C, DRB1 and DQB1, roughly 520 for DQA1, approximately 580 for DPA1, and over 400 for DPB1. Rather than using new phenotypic data, the later analysis identified candidate immune exposures from TCR beta sequences and from how often those sequences occurred across donors. All discovery cohort repertoires had been generated using a single sequencing platform.

The cohort comprised 670 or so healthy bone marrow donors. At the time of sampling, every cohort member was nominally healthy, though immune exposures that went unrecorded were likely present. The donor tested CMV seronegative, placing the donor among the 352 seronegative members of the cohort. Each donor provided a peripheral blood sample, and peripheral blood mononuclear cells were used for TCR beta sequencing. The Qiagen DNeasy Blood Extraction Kit was used to extract genomic DNA from the blood cell samples. CDR1 and CDR2 are drawn from the germline V gene: MNHEY, SVGAGI. From cysteine to phenylalanine, the CDR3 is 13 amino acids long. Just CDR3 DNA is preserved here, 39 bases in frame from base 1. The paper's findings and limits, for the study overall: A cluster of highly shared sequence variants was judged likely to represent a technical artifact of the sequencing pipeline. A later analysis found that HLA-associated TCR beta chains were more clonally expanded and had lower generation probabilities than equally common non-associated chains. Because some donors lacked HLA typing at each locus, the association tests relied only on the typed subset. According to the authors, the approach could potentially be generalized to other disease states and immunological phenotypes. For the cohort, immune exposure information was limited to CMV serostatus. The presence/absence analyses assumed that sequencing depth was roughly uniform across donors, and that assumption may not be true. The earlier analysis of around 600 of the donors excluded 15 to 20 rarely observed V segments, including chromosome 9 orphons, because counts were too low. While some public TCRs were present in many individuals, most TCR sequences turned up only very rarely across donors. At a false discovery rate of 0.05, a later analysis linked under 20,000 TCR beta sequences to specific HLA alleles. The classifier was reported to diagnose cytomegalovirus status with high specificity and sensitivity in both the original and validation cohorts. A further reported finding was that TCR beta sequences accurately predicted the HLA-A and HLA-B alleles for most subjects in the first cohort. Because the 87-base-pair reads could not distinguish some IMGT-functional V segments, including TRBV6-2 and TRBV6-3, those segments were excluded. When HLA alleles, especially DR and DQ, strongly co-occurred, TCR associations were difficult to assign to individual alleles. In a later genetic analysis, a missense DCLRE1C variant was associated with V-gene and J-gene trimming of TCR beta chains, and the association was replicated in an independent cohort. The cohort was sequenced for TCR beta chains only, and without alpha or paired-chain data the features that could be detected were limited. A later analysis reported that several top co-occurrence clusters appeared linked to parvovirus B19, influenza, CMV and Epstein-Barr virus. Compared with the roughly 670-donor mean, donors in an Asian-associated ancestry cluster had fewer N-insertions in productive TCRs, according to a later genetic analysis. In a later analysis, most CMV-associated TCR beta chains were found to appear HLA-restricted, with HLA associations seemingly driven largely by CMV exposure. Correlated functional status among segregating V segments might be attributable to linkage disequilibrium, but an unknown experimental factor could not be ruled out. A few of the identified cytomegalovirus-associated TCR beta chains were confirmed in vitro to be specific for cytomegalovirus antigens. The study gave a list of roughly 150 TCR beta chains associated with cytomegalovirus. In a later analysis, the rate of TCR association differed among HLA loci, with DRB1 alleles having the most associated TCRs and HLA-C alleles having the fewest. In an earlier analysis of some 540 of the donors, most TCR beta V segments appeared in productive rearrangements about 90% or about 30% of the time, broadly matching IMGT annotations.

Sequenced material: PBMCs. The V gene is TRBV6-5 and the J gene is TRBJ2-5, with TRBD2 identical over 8 junction bases. The end of the DNA aligns better with TRBJ2-7, so the J call may be wrong. The source is a woman between 18 and 30 years old in good health and CMV-seronegative. The CDR3 protein is CATRRAGVFEQYF. The DNA sequence is given as TGTGCAACCAGGAGAGCGGGAGTCTTCGAGCAGTACTTC.